This T cell receptor beta chain was sequenced in a study of beta chain features in type 1 diabetes. This clone has more than one count but fewer than ten. Sequencing targeted expressed TCRB transcripts, as all isolated RNA had been reverse transcribed. Method: immunoSEQ multiplex PCR; TCRdb's copy keeps in-frame clones and lacks some. The data hold hundreds of thousands of clones, with 15% to 17% observed a single time. The TCR was taken from a man between 18 and 29 years old in good health. The material sequenced was naive CD4+ T cells from blood.

CDR3 sequence: CASSVGTGGGDTQYF. The CDR3 region has the DNA TGTGCCAGCAGCGTAGGTACAGGGGGCGGAGATACGCAGTATTTT. The chain carries TRBV9 and TRBJ2-3, with 9 nucleotides matching TRBD1. V shed 0 bases and J 5 bases; nucleotides not matched to a gene: 4. CDR1 SGDLS and CDR2 YYNGEE come from the germline V gene. This CDR3 is built from 15 residues.